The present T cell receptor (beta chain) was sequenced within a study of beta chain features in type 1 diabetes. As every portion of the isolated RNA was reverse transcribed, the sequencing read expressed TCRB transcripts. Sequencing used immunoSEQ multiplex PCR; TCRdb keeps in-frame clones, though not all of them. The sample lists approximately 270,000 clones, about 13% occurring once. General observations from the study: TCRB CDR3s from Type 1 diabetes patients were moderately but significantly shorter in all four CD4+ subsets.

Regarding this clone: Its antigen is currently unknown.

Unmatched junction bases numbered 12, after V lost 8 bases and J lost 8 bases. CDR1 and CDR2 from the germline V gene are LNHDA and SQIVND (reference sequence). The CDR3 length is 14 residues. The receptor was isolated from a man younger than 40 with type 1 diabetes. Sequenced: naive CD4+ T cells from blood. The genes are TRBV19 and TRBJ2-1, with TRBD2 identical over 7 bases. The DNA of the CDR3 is TGTGCCAGTCGGCGAGGGAGGGCCGTGGATGAGCAGTTCTTC. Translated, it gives CASRRGRAVDEQFF.